These T cell receptor beta chains were read from a single sample in a study of blood T cell repertoires in COVID-19. Generated by immunoSEQ multiplex PCR, the TCRdb table keeps only in-frame clones and is missing some. The sample lists under 60,000 clones; roughly 90% were seen once. Sequencing was done on a sample of peripheral blood. These receptors originate from a man between 50 and 59 years old with acute or convalescent COVID-19. Both conserved end residues are part of each CDR3. Fields, in order: D gene, CDR3 length, J gene, V gene, clone size, CDR3 DNA, CDR3 protein. A D gene is named only where the DNA matches it firmly. Clone size is given for some rows only: seen once, a few or many times, or a class if the clone is expanded.

>-|12|TRBJ1-1|TRBV24-1|-
TGTGCCACCAGCAGGGGGAACACTGAAGCTTTCTTT
CATSRGNTEAFF
>-|14|TRBJ2-2|TRBV18|-
TGTGCCAGCGCGACAACCGACGCTACCGGGGAGCTGTTTTTT
CASATTDATGELFF
>-|15|TRBJ2-7|TRBV7-8|-
TGTGCCAGCAGCAGCGCTAGCGCCCAAGGCTACGAGCAGTACTTC
CASSSASAQGYEQYF
>-|13|TRBJ2-1|TRBV5-4|-
TGTGCCAGCAGCTTTCAGAGCGACAATGAGCAGTTCTTC
CASSFQSDNEQFF
>-|15|TRBJ2-3|TRBV7-2|-
TGTGCCAGCAGCGAGCTAGAATTCGGCGCAGATACGCAGTATTTT
CASSELEFGADTQYF
>TRBD2|16|TRBJ2-2|TRBV9|-
TGTGCCAGCAGCTTAAGGACTAGCGGGACCACCGGGGAGCTGTTTTTT
CASSLRTSGTTGELFF
>-|13|TRBJ1-4|TRBV24-1|-
TGTGCCACCAGTGAGGAGATTAATGAAAAACTGTTTTTT
CATSEEINEKLFF
>-|13|TRBJ2-7|TRBV30|-
TGTGCCTGGAGTCTGGACAGCCGGGGCGAGCAGTACTTC
CAWSLDSRGEQYF
>TRBD1|15|TRBJ1-2|TRBV4-3|-
TGCGCCAGCAGCCAAGGACAGGGGCTCAACTATGGCTACACCTTC
CASSQGQGLNYGYTF
>TRBD2|12|TRBJ2-1|TRBV9|-
TGTGCCAGCAGCTTTAGCGGGAATGAGCAGTTCTTC
CASSFSGNEQFF
>-|13|TRBJ1-2|TRBV19|-
TGTGCCAGTAGAAGGTTTGAGGCCGGGGGCTACACCTTC
CASRRFEAGGYTF
>TRBD1|14|TRBJ2-3|TRBV9|-
TGTGCCAGCAGCGTTCTTGGACAGGCAGATACGCAGTATTTT
CASSVLGQADTQYF
>TRBD2|16|TRBJ2-7|TRBV27|-
TGTGCCAGCAGTTTAGTGTCCGGGACTAGCCTAAACGAGCAGTACTTC
CASSLVSGTSLNEQYF
>-|12|TRBJ2-7|TRBV6-5|-
TGTGCCAGCAGTTATACCCGGGGAGGCTGGTACTTC
CASSYTRGGWYF
>-|12|TRBJ2-2|TRBV11-3|-
TGTGCCAGCAGCTTACTCACCGGGGAGCTGTTTTTT
CASSLLTGELFF
>TRBD1|15|TRBJ1-2|TRBV19|-
TGTGCCAGTTGGGAACAGGGGGCGCTGAACTATGGCTACACCTTC
CASWEQGALNYGYTF
>TRBD2|15|TRBJ2-7|TRBV7-8|-
TGTGCCAGCAGCTTCTTAGCGGGAGAGGTCTCCGAGCAGTACTTC
CASSFLAGEVSEQYF
>-|14|TRBJ1-2|TRBV5-1|-
TGCGCCAGCAGCCCCCCCTCGCAGGGTAATGGCTACACCTTC
CASSPPSQGNGYTF
>TRBD1|17|TRBJ2-6|TRBV6-1|-
TGTGCCAGCAGTGTCGGGACAGGGTATCGTGGGGCCAACGTCCTGACTTTC
CASSVGTGYRGANVLTF
>TRBD1|16|TRBJ2-1|TRBV24-1|-
TGTGCCACCAGTCGGGACAGGAGGAGCTCCTACAATGAGCAGTTCTTC
CATSRDRRSSYNEQFF
>TRBD1|13|TRBJ1-1|TRBV18|-
TGTGCCAGCTCACCGGACAGGGACACTGAAGCTTTCTTT
CASSPDRDTEAFF
>TRBD1|14|TRBJ2-7|TRBV14|-
TGTGCCAGCAGCCAGGGGACAGGGTTCTACGAGCAGTACTTC
CASSQGTGFYEQYF
>TRBD1|16|TRBJ2-1|TRBV5-5|-
TGTGCCAGCAGCTTGGCCTTAGGACAGGGGATGTATGAGCAGTTCTTC
CASSLALGQGMYEQFF
>TRBD1|14|TRBJ1-1|TRBV19|few
TGTGCCAGTAGTATTAAGACAGGGGGCTCTATCGCTTTCTTT
CASSIKTGGSIAFF
>-|11|TRBJ2-1|TRBV20-1|-
TGCAGTGCTAAAGGGGGCAATGAGCAGTTCTTC
CSAKGGNEQFF
>TRBD2|13|TRBJ2-2|TRBV12-3/TRBV12-4|-
TGTGCCACCCGGACTAGCGGGACCGGGGAGCTGTTTTTT
CATRTSGTGELFF
>-|12|TRBJ2-1|TRBV12-3/TRBV12-4|-
TGTGCCAGCCGGCCGGGTGACAATGAGCAGTTCTTC
CASRPGDNEQFF
>TRBD2|13|TRBJ2-7|TRBV18|-
TGTGCCAGCTCCCAAGGGACTACCTACGAGCAGTACTTC
CASSQGTTYEQYF
>-|14|TRBJ1-1|TRBV18|-
TGTGCCAGCTCACAATCAGAGGGTTCCGCTGAAGCTTTCTTT
CASSQSEGSAEAFF
>-|13|TRBJ2-2|TRBV10-3|once
TGTGCCATCGGGGCGCGCGTCGACGGGGAGCTGTTTTTT
CAIGARVDGELFF
>-|15|TRBJ2-1|TRBV18|-
TGTGCCAGCTCACCAAGGAGGACAGTGGGGAATGAGCAGTTCTTC
CASSPRRTVGNEQFF
>-|13|TRBJ2-3|TRBV3-1/TRBV3-2|once
TGTGCCAGCAGACCGAGGGGCACAGATACGCAGTATTTT
CASRPRGTDTQYF
>-|14|TRBJ1-2|TRBV9|-
TGTGCCAGCAGCGTAGTAGGGGTCAGCTATGGCTACACCTTC
CASSVVGVSYGYTF
>TRBD1|14|TRBJ2-5|TRBV5-4|-
TGTGCCAGCAGTCGTACAGGGGTTGGAGAGACCCAGTACTTC
CASSRTGVGETQYF
>-|13|TRBJ2-1|TRBV12-3/TRBV12-4|-
TGTGCCACTTGCCAGGGGGGCTACAATGAGCAGTTCTTC
CATCQGGYNEQFF
>TRBD1|13|TRBJ1-5|TRBV6-5|-
TGTGCCACCCTTAGACAGGGGCTTCAGCCCCAGCATTTT
CATLRQGLQPQHF
>-|14|TRBJ1-1|TRBV6-4|-
TGTGCCAGCAGTCCGACAGGAGGAACAACTGAAGCTTTCTTT
CASSPTGGTTEAFF
>-|16|TRBJ2-7|TRBV28|-
TGTGCCAGCAGTTTCCGCGGGACCGAATACTCCTACGAGCAGTACTTC
CASSFRGTEYSYEQYF
>-|12|TRBJ2-3|TRBV24-1|-
TGTGCCACCAGTGGAGGGACAGATACGCAGTATTTT
CATSGGTDTQYF
>-|13|TRBJ2-7|TRBV2|-
TGTGCCAGCACCTTGTCCCAGTTCTACGAGCAGTACTTC
CASTLSQFYEQYF
>TRBD2|17|TRBJ2-1|TRBV15|-
TGTGCCACCAGCGCCGTCCTCGGGACTAGCGGTTACAATGAGCAGTTCTTC
CATSAVLGTSGYNEQFF
>-|16|TRBJ1-1|TRBV19|-
TGTGCCAGTAGTATAGTGGGGGCGCTGGAATTGACTGAAGCTTTCTTT
CASSIVGALELTEAFF
>TRBD2|14|TRBJ2-1|TRBV5-5|-
TGTGCCAGCAGCCCTAGCGGAGTTTACAATGAGCAGTTCTTC
CASSPSGVYNEQFF
>TRBD1|16|TRBJ1-2|TRBV3-1/TRBV3-2|-
TGTGCCAGCAGCCATAGACAGGGCCCCACTAACTATGGCTACACCTTC
CASSHRQGPTNYGYTF
>-|14|TRBJ1-1|TRBV6-5|-
TGTGCCAGCAGTTACAACAGCCTGAACACTGAAGCTTTCTTT
CASSYNSLNTEAFF
>-|15|TRBJ1-2|TRBV5-1|-
TGCGCCAGCAGGGTGGGACAACCTACTAACTATGGCTACACCTTC
CASRVGQPTNYGYTF
>TRBD2|19|TRBJ2-2|TRBV19|-
TGTGCCAGTAGTATAGGTGGGACTAGCGGGGGACAACCTCTGGGGGAGCTGTTTTTT
CASSIGGTSGGQPLGELFF
>TRBD2|15|TRBJ2-1|TRBV11-3|-
TGTGCCAGCAGCTCTAGACTAGCGGACTACAATGAGCAGTTCTTC
CASSSRLADYNEQFF
>TRBD2|16|TRBJ2-3|TRBV11-3|-
TGTGCCAGCAGCCGACTAGCGGGAGAGAGCACAGATACGCAGTATTTT
CASSRLAGESTDTQYF
>TRBD2|15|TRBJ2-1|TRBV27|-
TGTGCCAGCAGTTTGTGGACTAGCGGGAGGGGGGAGCAGTTCTTC
CASSLWTSGRGEQFF